The T cell receptor beta chain described here comes from a study of T cell responses to AZD1222 COVID-19 vaccine (dated by TCRdb to the early 2020s). About the investigation overall: AZD1222 recipients whose second dose came at about 4 weeks and those whose second dose came at about 12 weeks were combined into one group, since spike-specific TCR depth and breadth did not differ between the two schedules. TCR sequencing covered roughly 230 trial participants: about 210 given two doses of AZD1222 and about 26 given two doses of MenACWY control vaccine. Trial participants were enrolled by age into subgroups of 18-55, 56-69 and 70-plus years, and around 150, 28 and 57 TCR-sequenced participants, respectively, were included in these subgroups.

The full study reports these points: A significant rise in spike-specific TCR breadth and depth was observed after two AZD1222 doses relative to day 0 and relative to MenACWY recipients. Most participants were white British and females outnumbered males, and the authors suggested that clonal diversity may have been underestimated. The 56-69-year group was small, and its depth increase did not reach significance, likely because of low power. Because no day 14 peak-response samples were available, the repertoires could be characterized only after the peak T cell response. Epitopes outside the regions mutated in the B.1.351 and B.1.1.7 variants were reportedly recognized by nearly half of the unique spike-specific TCRs. CD4 TCRs associated with the vaccine covered the entire spike protein, and the dominant responses were in regions 160-218 and 743-854. Only six AZD1222 recipients were SARS-CoV-2 seropositive at baseline, limiting conclusions about previously exposed vaccinees.

Trimming removed 8 bases from V and 7 bases from J, leaving 17 bases between the germline ends. CDR3 length: 14 amino acids, cysteine to phenylalanine. Here the CDR3 DNA is all that survives: 42 bases in frame from base 1. The germline V gene yields MNHEY for CDR1 and SVGAGI for CDR2. The CDR3 regions of human TCRbeta chains were analyzed by immunosequencing. Per the original workflow: TCRs in the repertoires were matched against a reference library of SARS-CoV-2-specific TCRs that had been generated with the MIRA antigen-specificity platform. Breadth was defined as the fraction of unique TCRs that were SARS-CoV-2-associated, and depth was defined as the fraction of total T cells that were SARS-CoV-2-associated. Using the MIRA data, every spike-specific TCR was mapped to the spike region that the TCR reacted to and assigned to either a CD4 or a CD8 class. Log10-transformed breadth and depth values were compared by one-way ANOVA with Sidak's multiple comparisons tests. In its TCRdb copy, this immuneACCESS table keeps in-frame sequences only and misses some clones. Where compared with another copy, unresolved V genes explain less than half of these, and the others have no known cause. From that table come the V and J calls and clone size; the DNA was used to work out D and trimming. The table for this sample lists about 92,000 clones; roughly 93% of them were counted only once. The biggest ten clones account for approximately 22% of the sample.

This specimen's time point label, per the study, means: baseline before first vaccination. The vaccinee samples were drawn from two UK trials, COV001 and COV002, one of which was a single-blind randomized controlled phase 2/3 trial testing AZD1222 (ChAdOx1 nCoV-19) in healthy adults. For TCRbeta chain sequencing, PBMC samples from trial participants were taken at day 0 and at day 28 after the second dose. Note on this clone: The antigen it recognizes is unknown. No much larger clone is present one base from it, and per-base qualities are unavailable.

This clonotype originated in an adult in good health. The input for sequencing was peripheral blood, taken on day 0 of AZD1222 vaccination. The sequence joins TRBV6-5 to TRBJ2-2, with the D assignment possibly TRBD1 or TRBD2, given 6 matching bases for each. The DNA is TGTGCCAGCGAGAAAGACAGGAGGGGCGGGGAGCTGTTTTTT. Translation gives CASEKDRRGGELFF.